The 23 T cell receptor beta chains in this list originate from one sample, sequenced in a study of response to subunit inactivated influenza vaccine. TCRdb independently ran MiXCR on the RT-PCR reads; one entry per CDR3 protein. The profile shows some 520,000 distinct CDR3 sequences, about 15% of them singletons. Specimen: CD4+ T cells sorted from PBMCs, collected roughly 24 months after vaccination. The receptor source for this set is a man between 50 and 75 years old who received an inactivated influenza vaccine.

The chain links TRBV6-5 to TRBJ2-7; D might be TRBD1 (5 bases). The CDR3 is made up of 14 amino acids. V shed 2 bases and J shed 2 bases, with 10 bases lying between them. Germline CDR1 reads MNHEY; CDR2 reads SVGAGI. As DNA, the CDR3 is TGTGCCAGCAGTTACGGCAGGGTGCCCTACGAGCAGTACTTC. Translated, it gives CASSYGRVPYEQYF.

This clonotype was observed at least ten times. The V call is TRBV7-9, the J call TRBJ1-4; D gene uncertain. Germline CDR1 SEHNR, CDR2 FQNEAQ (reference sequence). The CDR3 consists of 14 residues. Trimming stripped 5 bases from V and 2 bases from J, with 9 bases between. The CDR3, as DNA: TGTGCCAGCAGCAGCCGCGGGACTAATGAAAAACTGTTTTTT. Its protein is CASSSRGTNEKLFF. Drawing the rest from reference TRBV7-9 and TRBJ1-4, the complete variable domain is DTGVSQNPRHKITKRGQNVTFRCDPISEHNRLYWYRQTLGQGPEFLTYFQNEAQLEKSRLLSDRFSAERPKGSFSTLEIQRTEQGDSAMYLCASSSRGTNEKLFFGSGTQLSVL.

This clonotype was seen only a few times. The chain links TRBV12-3 or TRBV12-4 to TRBJ1-1; 8 bases match TRBD1. CDR3 length: 13 amino acids. Germline trimming cut 6 bases from V and 4 bases from J; bases unmatched to any gene: 4. The CDR3 is CASRNTGGTEAFF. In DNA, the CDR3 is TGTGCCAGCAGGAATACAGGGGGCACTGAAGCTTTCTTT.

This clonotype has more than one count but fewer than ten. The chain is built from TRBV5-1 and TRBJ2-7; maybe TRBD1 (6 bases). Germline assignment: CDR1 SGHRS and CDR2 YFSETQ. CDR3 length: 12 amino acids. The ends were cut back, 0 bases at V and 6 bases at J, with 7 bases in the middle. The CDR3 reads CASSLDRVEQYF. Written as DNA, the CDR3 is TGCGCCAGCAGCTTGGACAGGGTCGAGCAGTACTTC.

Here the CDR3 DNA reads TGCGCCAGCAGCTTGATGAAGCGGGAGACCCAGTACTTC. Translating it yields CASSLMKRETQYF. V is TRBV5-1 and J is TRBJ2-5; possibly TRBD2 for D (5 bases). V gave up 1 base and J gave up 5 bases, with 9 bases separating them. The V gene's germline CDR1 is SGHRS and CDR2 YFSETQ. This CDR3 has 13 residues. Variable domain in full (rest from reference TRBV5-1 and TRBJ2-5): KAGVTQTPRYLIKTRGQQVTLSCSPISGHRSVSWYQQTPGQGLQFLFEYFSETQRNKGNFPGRFSGRQFSNSRSEMNVSTLELGDSALYLCASSLMKRETQYFGPGTRLLVL.

The CDR3, as DNA: TGTGCCTCCGGGGGGACAGGGCCCTACGAGCAGTACTTC. Protein sequence: CASGGTGPYEQYF. This chain uses TRBV10-3 with TRBJ2-7; 9 bases match TRBD1. Germline V gene data show CDR1 as ENHRY and CDR2 as SYGVKD. The CDR3 runs 13 residues. The J segment lost 2 bases and the V segment lost 11 bases, leaving 7 bases of the junction unmatched.

The V gene is TRBV14, the J gene TRBJ1-6; the D gene is possibly TRBD1 (5 bases). The CDR3 has 13 residues. In germline, CDR1 is SGHDN, CDR2 FVKESK. V dropped 5 bases and J dropped 9 bases, with 11 bases sitting between them. CDR3 coding DNA: TGTGCCAGCAGCTTCACTGGGGGTTCACCCCTCCACTTT. Translation gives CASSFTGGSPLHF.

As for this clonotype: The CDR3 ends on some other residue instead of the conserved phenylalanine or tryptophan, so this is likely a read error. It is unclear where the CDR3 begins or ends on the DNA, so no DNA is shown, and the CDR3 is as TCRdb lists it. The J gene is TRBJ2-7, the V gene TRBV7-9; the table's TRBD1 call for D was not verified on the DNA. Germline CDR1 reads SEHNR; CDR2 reads FQNEAQ (reference sequence). The CDR3 length is 11 residues, termini included. This CDR3 reads CASSIIRGKGP.

This chain uses TRBV2 with TRBJ2-6; D gene uncertain. The CDR3 contains 15 residues. Looked up from germline, CDR1 is SNHLY and CDR2 is FYNNEI. The V end was cut by 5 bases, the J end by 0 bases, with 8 bases between. The chain's CDR3 is CASSFMNSGANVLTF. The CDR3 region has the DNA TGTGCCAGCAGTTTTATGAACTCTGGGGCCAACGTCCTGACTTTC.

J is TRBJ1-5 and V is TRBV5-1, with a tentative D call TRBD1 (5 bases). This CDR3 spans 15 amino acids. V lost 0 bases and J 2 bases, leaving 9 bases between the germline ends. CDR1 is SGHRS, CDR2 YFSETQ, per germline. The CDR3 DNA reads as TGCGCCAGCAGCTTGGGCAGGGACGGCAATCAGCCCCAGCATTTT. It yields the protein CASSLGRDGNQPQHF.

This clonotype was counted a few times. The rearrangement joins TRBV20-1 to TRBJ2-1; D is undetermined. V was shortened by 2 bases and J by 7 bases, with 18 bases between the two germline ends. Germline V gene lookup returns CDR1 DFQATT and CDR2 SNEGSKA (reference sequence). This CDR3 is built from 15 residues. The CDR3 loop reads CSARPGQVGLNEQFF. CDR3 DNA: TGCAGTGCTAGACCCGGGCAGGTGGGATTAAATGAGCAGTTCTTC.

This clonotype was seen many times. The V gene is TRBV24-1, the J gene TRBJ2-3; TRBD2 matches at 7 bases. V lost 0 bases, J lost 5 bases, and 10 bases stayed unmatched. The CDR3 totals 17 residues. Germline V gene sequence: CDR1 KGHDR, CDR2 SFDVKD. The chain's CDR3 is CATSDLRVGGSGDTQYF. For the CDR3, the DNA is TGTGCCACCAGTGATTTGAGGGTCGGCGGGAGTGGAGATACGCAGTATTTT.

This clonotype has more than one count but fewer than ten. V and J are TRBV5-1 and TRBJ1-2, with 12 bases identical to TRBD1. Germline V gene sequence: CDR1 SGHRS, CDR2 YFSETQ. V lost 3 bases, J lost 3 bases, and 3 bases stayed unmatched. CDR3 size: 15 residues. The CDR3 DNA reads as TGCGCCAGCAGCTCGGGACAGGGGGCGTACTATGGCTACACCTTC. Its protein is CASSSGQGAYYGYTF.

This clonotype has only a few counts. This chain links TRBV3-1 with TRBJ2-3, with 8 bases lining up with TRBD2. With V trimmed by 1 base and J by 10 bases, 13 bases remained unmatched. The CDR3 covers 16 residues. CDR1 and CDR2 (germline): LGHDT, YNNKEL (reference sequence). The CDR3, as DNA: TGTGCCAGCAGCCAAGTCTCTAGCGGGCCAAAAGACGCGCAGTATTTT. This translates into CASSQVSSGPKDAQYF.

This clonotype was detected ten times or more. The chain recombines TRBV6-1 with TRBJ1-5, with 7 bases fitting TRBD1. Trimming took 2 bases from V and 3 from J; bases not matched to a gene: 4. Germline V gene sequence: CDR1 MNHNS, CDR2 SASEGT. The CDR3 consists of 15 residues. CDR3 DNA sequence: TGTGCCAGCAGTGAAAGCCAGGGGGTCAATCAGCCCCAGCATTTT. Amino acid sequence: CASSESQGVNQPQHF.

This chain joins TRBV12-3 or TRBV12-4 and TRBJ2-5; TRBD2 might be the D (6 bases). The CDR3 is 13 amino acids. V was shortened by 4 bases and J by 5 bases, with 11 bases between the two germline ends. The CDR3 loop reads CASSSPGVETQYF. The DNA for the CDR3 is TGTGCCAGCAGTTCCCCGGGAGTTGAGACCCAGTACTTC.

This clonotype was picked up a small number of times. This sequence joins TRBV3-1 and TRBJ1-6; 10 positions agree with TRBD1. The CDR3 covers 16 residues. The V segment lost 4 bases and the J segment 5 bases; nucleotides outside the gene matches: 5. The germline CDR1 and CDR2 sequences are LGHDT and YNNKEL (reference sequence). Here the CDR3 reads CASSPWDRGNNSPLHF. CDR3 bases: TGTGCCAGCAGCCCATGGGACAGGGGCAATAATTCACCCCTCCACTTT.

This clonotype has more than one count but fewer than ten. V and J are TRBV6-2 or TRBV6-3 and TRBJ2-5; TRBD1 might be the D (5 bases). Trimming stripped 0 bases from V and 6 bases from J, with 17 bases between. CDR1 and CDR2 from the germline V gene are MNHEY and SVGEGT. This CDR3 is built from 16 residues. This CDR3 reads CASSYSLGRSSQTQYF. CDR3 nucleotides: TGTGCCAGCAGTTACTCGTTGGGGCGGTCCTCCCAGACCCAGTACTTC.

The chain combines TRBV15 with TRBJ2-5; 9 positions match TRBD1. V was clipped by 0 bases and J by 6 bases; unmatched bases: 8. There are 16 residues in the CDR3. Germline CDR1 reads LNHNV; CDR2 reads YYDKDF (reference sequence). The CDR3 coding sequence is TGTGCCACCAGCAGAGATCAAACAGGGGGCCCGAAGACCCAGTACTTC. Amino acid sequence: CATSRDQTGGPKTQYF.

The rearrangement links TRBV6-1 to TRBJ1-4; no clear D. Trimming stripped 4 bases from V and 2 bases from J, with 14 bases between. This CDR3 has 16 amino acids. Germline V gene lookup returns CDR1 MNHNS and CDR2 SASEGT. The CDR3 loop is CASSGRGPATNEKLFF. The CDR3 DNA reads TGTGCCAGCAGTGGGAGAGGTCCAGCTACTAATGAAAAACTGTTTTTT.

The V gene is TRBV2, the J gene TRBJ1-3, with 8 bases lining up with TRBD1. The CDR3 has 15 amino acids. CDR1 and CDR2 (germline): SNHLY, FYNNEI. The junction had 6 bases not matched to a gene; V was cut back by 5 bases and J by 3 bases. The CDR3 DNA follows: TGTGCCAGCAGTTACCAGGGGGCCAATGGAAACACCATATATTTT. Translating gives CASSYQGANGNTIYF.

The sample holds a few counts of this clonotype. The CDR3 ends on some other residue instead of the conserved phenylalanine or tryptophan, so this is likely a read error. Because the CDR3's place on the DNA is in doubt, the DNA is left out and the CDR3 is given as listed by TCRdb. V usage is TRBV10-3 and J usage is TRBJ2-7; TRBD2, the table's D call, lacks a check against the DNA. The CDR3 numbers 11 amino acids, ends counted. CDR1 ENHRY and CDR2 SYGVKD come from the germline V gene. The CDR3 here is CAIRFVHPSFL.

Only one count was recorded for this clonotype. The genes are TRBV20-1 and TRBJ2-3; the match to TRBD1 covers 7 bases. The germline V gene encodes CDR1 DFQATT and CDR2 SNEGSKA (reference sequence). V trimming: 0 bases; J trimming: 2 bases; junction bases outside the gene matches: 11. The CDR3 covers 17 residues. The CDR3 protein is CSARDLGGRGITDTQYF. The CDR3, as DNA: TGCAGTGCTAGAGATTTAGGGGGCAGGGGGATCACAGATACGCAGTATTTT.